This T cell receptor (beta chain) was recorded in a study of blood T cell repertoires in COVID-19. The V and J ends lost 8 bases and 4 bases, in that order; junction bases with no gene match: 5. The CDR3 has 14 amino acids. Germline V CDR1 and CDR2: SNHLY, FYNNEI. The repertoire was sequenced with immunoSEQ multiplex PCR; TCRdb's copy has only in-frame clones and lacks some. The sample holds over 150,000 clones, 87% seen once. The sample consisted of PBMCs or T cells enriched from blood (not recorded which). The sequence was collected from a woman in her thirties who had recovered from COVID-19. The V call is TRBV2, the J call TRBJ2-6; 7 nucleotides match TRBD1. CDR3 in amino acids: CASSRGLGANVLTF. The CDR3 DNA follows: TGTGCCAGCTCGAGGGGGCTCGGGGCCAACGTCCTGACTTTC.